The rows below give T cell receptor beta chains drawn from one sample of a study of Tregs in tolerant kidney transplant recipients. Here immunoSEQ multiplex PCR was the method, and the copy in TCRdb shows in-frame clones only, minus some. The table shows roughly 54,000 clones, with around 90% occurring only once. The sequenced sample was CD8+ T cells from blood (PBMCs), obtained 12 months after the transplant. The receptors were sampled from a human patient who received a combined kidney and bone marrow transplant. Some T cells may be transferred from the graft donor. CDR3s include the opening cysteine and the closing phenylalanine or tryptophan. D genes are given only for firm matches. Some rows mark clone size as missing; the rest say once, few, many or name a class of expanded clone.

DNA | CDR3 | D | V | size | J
TGTGCCAGCAGCCAAGGACTCGCTACCTACGAGCAGTACTTC | CASSQGLATYEQYF | NA | TRBV5-6 | once | TRBJ2-7
TGTGCCAGCAAGGGAGTAGTGTCCTCCTACGAGCAGTACTTC | CASKGVVSSYEQYF | NA | TRBV27 | NA | TRBJ2-7
TGTGCCAGCAGTTTTGGGCACGAGCAGTACTTC | CASSFGHEQYF | NA | TRBV28 | NA | TRBJ2-7
TGTGCTAGTGGTTTGGTACCGGTTTGGACAAACATCATATATTTT | CASGLVPVWTNIIYF | NA | TRBV12-5 | NA | TRBJ1-3
TGTGCCTGGAGTAAGTGGGACAGGATCGAAGGCGAAGAGAACACTGAAGCTTTCTTT | CAWSKWDRIEGEENTEAFF | TRBD1 | TRBV30 | NA | TRBJ1-1
TGTGCCAGCAGCTTAGGACTAGCGGAGCCCTACAATGAGCAGTTCTTC | CASSLGLAEPYNEQFF | TRBD2 | TRBV13 | NA | TRBJ2-1
TGTGCCAGCAGCGCGGAGGCAGTCAGGTTCACCTTC | CASSAEAVRFTF | NA | TRBV5-4 | NA | TRBJ1-2
TGTGCCAGCAGCTCAACTCGCGGGAGGGCATCAGATACGCAGTATTTT | CASSSTRGRASDTQYF | TRBD2 | TRBV7-6 | NA | TRBJ2-3
TGTGCCAGCAGCCTCTCAACCGGGACAAGGAAACAAGAGACCCAGTACTTC | CASSLSTGTRKQETQYF | NA | TRBV27 | NA | TRBJ2-5
TGTGCCAGCAGTGGACCGAGGACAGGGATTCGTAATTCACCCCTCCACTTT | CASSGPRTGIRNSPLHF | TRBD1 | TRBV6-1 | NA | TRBJ1-6